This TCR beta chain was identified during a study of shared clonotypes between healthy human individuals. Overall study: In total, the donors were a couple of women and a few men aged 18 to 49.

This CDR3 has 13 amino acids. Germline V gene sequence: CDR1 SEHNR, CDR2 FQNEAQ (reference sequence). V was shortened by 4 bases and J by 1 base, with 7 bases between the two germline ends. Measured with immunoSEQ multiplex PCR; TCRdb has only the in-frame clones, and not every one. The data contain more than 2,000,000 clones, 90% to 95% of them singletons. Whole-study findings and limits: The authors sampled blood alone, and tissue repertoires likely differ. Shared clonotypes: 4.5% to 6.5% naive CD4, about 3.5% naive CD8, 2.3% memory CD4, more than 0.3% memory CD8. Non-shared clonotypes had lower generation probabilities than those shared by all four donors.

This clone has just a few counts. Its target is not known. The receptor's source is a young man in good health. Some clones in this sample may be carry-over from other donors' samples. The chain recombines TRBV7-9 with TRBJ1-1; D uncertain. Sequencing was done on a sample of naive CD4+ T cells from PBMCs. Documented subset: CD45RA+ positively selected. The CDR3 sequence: CASSSLGNTEAFF. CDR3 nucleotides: TGTGCCAGCAGCTCCTTGGGGAACACTGAAGCTTTCTTT.